The 30 T cell receptor beta chains below were found in one sample sequenced in a study of human T cells and chemical hapten exposure. MiXCR was run by TCRdb on the RACE reads, yielding one entry per CDR3 protein. The repertoire includes about 90,000 distinct CDR3 sequences, about a tenth of them detected once, and more than 1% sits in the top ten. The time point denotes: patch test 3, about 24 weeks after DPC sensitization. Indicated treatment: therapeutic diphenylcyclopropenone sensitization with weekly scalp DPC. Specimen: whole blood, collected in connection with sensitization to the hapten diphenylcyclopropenone (DPC). The receptors originated from a woman aged 25 to 45 with alopecia areata. Some clones in this sample may be carry-over from other donors' samples.

This chain uses TRBV5-1 with TRBJ2-1, with 11 bases aligning to TRBD1. Germline CDR1 and CDR2: SGHRS and YFSETQ. This CDR3 has 17 amino acids. Trimming cost V 4 bases and J 4 bases; bases outside gene matches: 10. The CDR3: CASSPGQGANYYNEQFF. CDR3 nucleotide sequence: TGCGCCAGCAGCCCAGGACAGGGGGCGAATTATTACAATGAGCAGTTCTTC. The full variable domain, its missing parts supplied by reference TRBV5-1 and TRBJ2-1, is KAGVTQTPRYLIKTRGQQVTLSCSPISGHRSVSWYQQTPGQGLQFLFEYFSETQRNKGNFPGRFSGRQFSNSRSEMNVSTLELGDSALYLCASSPGQGANYYNEQFFGPGTRLTVL.

For this clonotype: One base away lies a much larger clone, so this may be a sequencing read error. The chain combines TRBV28 with TRBJ1-2; the D gene is possibly TRBD1 (6 bases). Germline V CDR1 and CDR2: MDHEN, SYDVKM. This CDR3 is built from 13 residues. The CDR3 is CASLSGADYVYTF. The CDR3, as DNA: TGTGCCAGCCTGTCAGGGGCGGACTATGTCTACACCTTC.

The chain links TRBV28 to TRBJ1-5, with D possibly matching TRBD1 (6 bases). The CDR3 runs to 17 residues. The germline CDR1 and CDR2 sequences are MDHEN and SYDVKM. V was shortened by 5 bases and J by 4 bases, with 21 bases between the two germline ends. In DNA, the CDR3 is TGTGCCAGCAGTAGAACGGACAGCGCGATCCTAAATCAGCCCCAGCATTTT. Translation gives CASSRTDSAILNQPQHF. Full variable domain (remainder filled in from reference TRBV28 and TRBJ1-5): DVKVTQSSRYLVKRTGEKVFLECVQDMDHENMFWYRQDPGLGLRLIYFSYDVKMKEKGDIPEGYSVSREKKERFSLILESASTNQTSMYLCASSRTDSAILNQPQHFGDGTRLSIL.

This clonotype occurred a few times. The J gene is TRBJ2-3, the V gene TRBV6-6, with 8 nucleotides matching TRBD2. After removal of 2 bases from V and 2 bases from J, the junction contained 6 bases not matched to a gene. The CDR3 runs to 16 residues. Germline CDR1 is MNHNY and CDR2 is SVGAGI (reference sequence). CDR3 nucleotides: TGTGCCAGCAGTTACGGTGGTAGCGGGGTCACAGATACGCAGTATTTT. Translated, it gives CASSYGGSGVTDTQYF.

This clonotype came up many times. The chain combines TRBV2 with TRBJ2-7, with unresolved D. CDR3 length: 11 residues. The germline V gene has CDR1 SNHLY and CDR2 FYNNEI. V lost 3 bases and J lost 1, with 1 base in between. CDR3 residues: CASSDSYEQYF. The CDR3 DNA is TGTGCCAGCAGTGATTCCTACGAGCAGTACTTC.

The chain combines TRBV15 with TRBJ2-5, with D perhaps matching TRBD1 or TRBD2 (6 bases each). CDR1 is LNHNV and CDR2 is YYDKDF in the germline V gene (reference sequence). The CDR3 covers 16 residues. The V end was cut by 0 bases, the J end by 5 bases, with 16 bases between. CDR3 region: CATSRDLGTGAETQYF. The CDR3 coding sequence is TGTGCCACCAGCAGAGATCTGGGTACGGGGGCCGAGACCCAGTACTTC.

This clonotype was seen only a few times. The chain joins TRBV10-3 to TRBJ2-3; D ambiguous. The ends were cut back, 6 bases at V and 0 bases at J, with 7 bases in the middle. CDR1 and CDR2 from the germline V gene are ENHRY and SYGVKD. CDR3 size: 13 residues. CDR3 DNA sequence: TGTGCCATCAGAATGGAGAGCACAGATACGCAGTATTTT. Translating it yields CAIRMESTDTQYF.

The CDR3 DNA is TGCGCCAGCAGCGTCGGACTAGAAGAGACCCAGTACTTC. It codes for CASSVGLEETQYF. The gene calls are TRBV5-1 and TRBJ2-5; TRBD2 aligns across 7 bases. CDR3 size: 13 residues. The germline CDR1 and CDR2 sequences are SGHRS and YFSETQ. V trimming: 4 bases; J trimming: 3 bases; junction bases outside the gene matches: 3.

This clonotype was recorded a few times. The chain combines TRBV5-1 with TRBJ2-1; D is perhaps TRBD1 (5 bases). The CDR3 totals 14 residues. Trimming shortened V by 2 bases and J by 4 bases, and 10 bases separated the two germline ends. Germline values: CDR1 SGHRS, CDR2 YFSETQ. CDR3 protein: CASSFRVLYNEQFF. The DNA for the CDR3 is TGCGCCAGCAGCTTCAGGGTACTTTACAATGAGCAGTTCTTC.

This clonotype was observed once. A much larger clone is a single base away; this may be a read error. The chain recombines TRBV19 with TRBJ1-5; D is unresolved. The germline gives CDR1 LNHDA, CDR2 SQIVND (reference sequence). CDR3 length: 13 amino acids. CDR3 amino acids: CASKQYSNQPQLF. The CDR3 coding sequence is TGTGCCAGTAAACAGTATAGCAATCAGCCCCAGCTTTTT.

This clonotype has a count of ten or more. This sequence joins TRBV20-1 and TRBJ2-5, with D maybe TRBD1 (6 bases). The CDR3 sequence is 12 residues long. The germline V gene has CDR1 DFQATT and CDR2 SNEGSKA (reference sequence). The CDR3 sequence: CSHPTGQETQYF. The CDR3 nucleotides are TGCAGCCACCCAACAGGGCAGGAGACCCAGTACTTC.

V usage is TRBV2 and J usage is TRBJ1-1, with D uncertain. CDR1 and CDR2 from the germline V gene are SNHLY and FYNNEI. Trimming took off 4 bases at V and 7 bases at J, with 10 bases between the two ends. This CDR3 region has 12 residues. The CDR3 loop is CASSGDYYEAFF. CDR3 nucleotides: TGTGCCAGCAGTGGAGATTATTATGAAGCTTTCTTT.

This clonotype showed up many times. The chain carries TRBV7-6 and TRBJ1-1; perhaps TRBD1 as D (5 bases). V was trimmed by 5 bases and J by 2 bases, leaving 18 bases between them. Germline values: CDR1 SGHVS, CDR2 FNYEAQ. The CDR3 runs 16 residues. CDR3 loop: CASSAMPGPDNTEAFF. CDR3 bases: TGTGCCAGCAGCGCTATGCCAGGGCCTGACAACACTGAAGCTTTCTTT.

This clonotype was seen a handful of times. This chain joins TRBV28 and TRBJ1-6; TRBD1 is a possible D gene (5 bases). Germline V gene data show CDR1 as MDHEN and CDR2 as SYDVKM. Trimming removed 5 bases at V and 6 bases at J, with 14 bases between. The CDR3 extends over 15 amino acids. CDR3 coding DNA: TGTGCCAGCAGTCTAGGGGTTTTGATTAATTCACCCCTCCACTTT. Translating it yields CASSLGVLINSPLHF.

This clonotype was counted a few times. The chain links TRBV28 to TRBJ1-6, with TRBD1 as a possible D gene (6 bases). The V gene's germline CDR1 is MDHEN and CDR2 SYDVKM. Trimming cost V 6 bases and J 10 bases, with 16 bases left between them. The CDR3 is 14 amino acids. CDR3 coding DNA: TGTGCCAGCAGGGAGGCTGGACAGCAATCACCCCTCCACTTT. Its protein is CASREAGQQSPLHF. Full variable domain (outside the CDR3, taken from reference TRBV28 and TRBJ1-6): DVKVTQSSRYLVKRTGEKVFLECVQDMDHENMFWYRQDPGLGLRLIYFSYDVKMKEKGDIPEGYSVSREKKERFSLILESASTNQTSMYLCASREAGQQSPLHFGNGTRLTVT.

V usage is TRBV6-5 and J usage is TRBJ2-7; 8 bases are a match to TRBD1. V lost 6 bases to trimming and J lost 2 bases; unmatched junction nucleotides: 6. The germline V gene has CDR1 MNHEY and CDR2 SVGAGI. This CDR3 contains 14 residues. The CDR3 DNA reads TGTGCCAGCAGCCTCTACAGGGGGACCTACGAGCAGTACTTC. Its translation: CASSLYRGTYEQYF.

This clonotype was seen at least ten times. This sequence joins TRBV30 and TRBJ1-1, with 11 nucleotides matching TRBD1. Unmatched junction bases numbered 6, after V lost 0 bases and J lost 0 bases. This CDR3 comprises 17 residues. Germline-derived CDR1 and CDR2 are GTSNPN and SVGIG (reference sequence). CDR3 nucleotides: TGTGCCTGGAGTGTCCGGGACAGGGGGTTTATGAACACTGAAGCTTTCTTT. Translation gives CAWSVRDRGFMNTEAFF. Combining the CDR3 with reference TRBV30 and TRBJ1-1 gives the whole variable domain SQTIHQWPATLVQPVGSPLSLECTVEGTSNPNLYWYRQAAGRGLQLLFYSVGIGQISSEVPQNLSASRPQDRQFILSSKKLLLSDSGFYLCAWSVRDRGFMNTEAFFGQGTRLTVV.

This clonotype was picked up a small number of times. The chain is built from TRBV19 and TRBJ1-5; tentative D call: TRBD1 (6 bases). CDR1 and CDR2 (germline): LNHDA, SQIVND (reference sequence). The CDR3 totals 14 residues. The V end lost 7 bases, the J end lost 7 bases, and 17 bases lay between the germline ends. The CDR3 is CASNNRVRGQPQHF. The CDR3 DNA sequence: TGTGCCAGTAACAACAGGGTCCGGGGGCAGCCCCAGCATTTT. The full variable domain, rest sourced from reference TRBV19 and TRBJ1-5, is DGGITQSPKYLFRKEGQNVTLSCEQNLNHDAMYWYRQDPGQGLRLIYYSQIVNDFQKGDIAEGYSVSREKKESFPLTVTSAQKNPTAFYLCASNNRVRGQPQHFGDGTRLSIL.

This clonotype was counted ten times or more. The chain carries TRBV7-2 and TRBJ2-5; the D gene is possibly TRBD1 (6 bases). Trimming removed 4 bases at V and 2 bases at J, with 14 bases between. CDR3 size: 15 residues. The germline CDR1 and CDR2 sequences are SGHTA and FQGNSA. The CDR3 region is CASSSGQPGQETQYF. For the CDR3, the DNA is TGTGCCAGCAGCTCCGGACAGCCAGGGCAAGAGACCCAGTACTTC.

V is TRBV10-3 and J is TRBJ2-7; tentatively, D is TRBD2 (6 bases). The V gene lost 11 bases and the J gene lost 6 bases, with 17 bases spanning the gap. The germline gives CDR1 ENHRY, CDR2 SYGVKD. This CDR3 has 12 residues. CDR3 residues: CASGTSVREQYF. Written as DNA, the CDR3 is TGTGCCTCCGGGACTTCCGTTCGCGAGCAGTACTTC.

This clonotype was observed many times. The rearrangement joins TRBV10-3 to TRBJ2-5, with 9 positions matching TRBD2. This CDR3 is built from 14 residues. CDR1 and CDR2 (germline): ENHRY, SYGVKD. Unmatched junction bases numbered 10, after V lost 11 bases and J lost 3 bases. The CDR3 loop is CAVRPTSGKETQYF. The CDR3 nucleotides read TGTGCCGTACGTCCGACTAGCGGAAAAGAGACCCAGTACTTC.

V is TRBV19 and J is TRBJ2-5, with a tentative D call TRBD1 (5 bases). The CDR3 extends over 13 amino acids. Per the germline V gene, CDR1 is LNHDA and CDR2 is SQIVND (reference sequence). Trimming cost V 5 bases and J 4 bases, with 11 bases left between them. The CDR3: CASSSNRLETQYF. The CDR3 DNA is TGTGCCAGTAGTTCGAACAGGCTAGAGACCCAGTACTTC.

This CDR3 reads CASSSYVQKYNSPLHF. The DNA of the CDR3 is TGTGCCAGCAGTTCATACGTACAGAAATATAATTCACCCCTCCACTTT. This sequence joins TRBV27 and TRBJ1-6; D is unresolved. CDR1 and CDR2 (germline): MNHEY, SMNVEV (reference sequence). V dropped 4 bases and J dropped 4 bases, with 14 bases sitting between them. This CDR3 has 16 residues.

The V call is TRBV7-2, the J call TRBJ1-1; weak D call: TRBD1 (5 bases). Per germline, CDR1 SGHTA and CDR2 FQGNSA. The CDR3 has 17 residues. Trimming removed 1 base from V and 2 bases from J, with 17 bases in between. The CDR3 region is CASSLERGGILNTEAFF. CDR3 coding DNA: TGTGCCAGCAGCTTAGAACGTGGGGGGATTCTTAACACTGAAGCTTTCTTT.

This clonotype was seen at least ten times. The chain has TRBV20-1 and TRBJ2-3; unclear D gene. From germline, CDR1 is DFQATT and CDR2 SNEGSKA (reference sequence). CDR3 length: 12 amino acids. V lost 3 bases and J lost 1, with 5 bases in between. The CDR3 coding sequence is TGCAGTGCTAGGGTCCGCACAGATACGCAGTATTTT. As protein: CSARVRTDTQYF.

This clonotype was observed many times. This sequence joins TRBV28 and TRBJ1-1; maybe TRBD1 (6 bases). The length of the CDR3 is 15 residues. Trimming took 6 bases from V and 1 from J, leaving 15 bases between them. Germline CDR1 MDHEN, CDR2 SYDVKM. The CDR3 sequence is CASSLDQGRNTEAFF. In DNA, the CDR3 is TGTGCCAGCAGCCTTGACCAGGGGCGGAACACTGAAGCTTTCTTT.

This clonotype was recorded at least ten times. This sequence joins TRBV28 and TRBJ2-7; 7 nucleotides line up with TRBD2. Losses at the gene ends were 1 base for V and 4 bases for J; bases not matched to a gene: 7. Germline CDR1 MDHEN, CDR2 SYDVKM. The CDR3 length is 15 residues. CDR3 region: CASSLSSGGFYEQYF. The CDR3 region has the DNA TGTGCCAGCAGTTTATCTAGCGGCGGGTTTTACGAGCAGTACTTC. Full variable domain (missing parts from reference TRBV28 and TRBJ2-7): DVKVTQSSRYLVKRTGEKVFLECVQDMDHENMFWYRQDPGLGLRLIYFSYDVKMKEKGDIPEGYSVSREKKERFSLILESASTNQTSMYLCASSLSSGGFYEQYFGPGTRLTVT.

This clonotype was found many times. This chain joins TRBV6-2 or TRBV6-3 and TRBJ2-1; no reliable D call. V was clipped by 5 bases and J by 8 bases, with 13 bases between them. Germline loops: CDR1 MNHEY, CDR2 SVGEGT. The CDR3 runs to 13 residues. CDR3 amino acids: CASSRDEVHEQFF. CDR3 DNA: TGTGCCAGCAGTAGAGACGAGGTCCATGAGCAGTTCTTC.

This clonotype was counted many times. The genes are TRBV7-9 and TRBJ1-1; possible D gene TRBD1, 6 bases. In germline, CDR1 is SEHNR, CDR2 FQNEAQ (reference sequence). V gave up 5 bases and J gave up 1 base, with 11 bases separating them. The CDR3 totals 14 residues. The CDR3, as DNA: TGTGCCAGCAGCACACAGGGATCGAACACTGAAGCTTTCTTT. It yields the protein CASSTQGSNTEAFF. The full variable domain, in which reference TRBV7-9 and TRBJ1-1 provide the parts outside the CDR3, is DTGVSQNPRHKITKRGQNVTFRCDPISEHNRLYWYRQTLGQGPEFLTYFQNEAQLEKSRLLSDRFSAERPKGSFSTLEIQRTEQGDSAMYLCASSTQGSNTEAFFGQGTRLTVV.

Many counts were recorded for this clonotype. The chain combines TRBV6-5 with TRBJ2-7; no reliable D call. The length of the CDR3 is 15 residues. Per germline, CDR1 MNHEY and CDR2 SVGAGI. V gave up 0 bases and J gave up 3 bases, with 12 bases separating them. This CDR3 reads CASSYSISGNYEQYF. The DNA of the CDR3 is TGTGCCAGCAGTTACTCGATTTCTGGGAACTACGAGCAGTACTTC.